The 27 T cell receptor beta chains presented below share a single source sample, sequenced in a study of identical twins (dated by TCRdb to 2016 to 2017). The receptor library was made with 5' RACE. The instrument given in TCRdb is Illumina HiSeq 2000. The raw public data were reprocessed by TCRdb itself: fastp quality trimming at Q25, MiXCR clonotype calling, in-frame beta chains only. Each entry merges the rows of one CDR3 protein and shows their most common DNA and genes. The sample table lists approximately 1.8 million distinct CDR3 sequences, about 30% of them with a count of one. The ten largest account for about 0.27% of the sample. Material: cord blood. These receptors were obtained from a newborn girl in good health.

This clonotype was picked up many times. The chain is built from TRBV7-2 and TRBJ2-3; perhaps D is TRBD1 or TRBD2 (7 bases each). The CDR3 extends over 13 amino acids. Per the germline V gene, CDR1 is SGHTA and CDR2 is FQGNSA. V was cut by 6 bases and J by 5 bases, with 12 bases left in between. The CDR3 spells CASSFRGGDTQYF. Here the CDR3 DNA reads TGTGCCAGCAGTTTCAGGGGGGGAGATACGCAGTATTTT.

This clonotype occurred a few times. V usage is TRBV4-1 and J usage is TRBJ2-5, with 10 bases matching TRBD2. The germline V gene has CDR1 MGHRA and CDR2 YSYEKL. The CDR3 covers 20 residues. Trimming at V came to 0 bases and at J to 0 bases, leaving 13 bases not matched to a gene. CDR3 loop: CASSQEMLRLAGAHQETQYF. The CDR3 region has the DNA TGCGCCAGCAGCCAAGAGATGCTACGGCTAGCGGGAGCGCACCAAGAGACCCAGTACTTC.

This clonotype appeared a single time. The rearrangement joins TRBV20-1 to TRBJ1-5, with D tentatively TRBD1 (6 bases). Trimming cost V 2 bases and J 0 bases, with 23 bases left between them. The V gene's germline CDR1 is DFQATT and CDR2 SNEGSKA (reference sequence). The CDR3 length is 19 residues. The CDR3 DNA follows: TGCAGTGCTAGAAGCCAAACAGGGTCCCTGAGATATAGCAATCAGCCCCAGCATTTT. Translating gives CSARSQTGSLRYSNQPQHF.

A word on this clonotype: The junction departs from the called germline gene at one end, perhaps through a read error. The rearrangement uses TRBV2 and TRBJ2-5, with D unclear. The J call may be faulty, since TRBJ2-7 better matches the DNA end. The CDR3 has 11 residues. Germline V gene sequence: CDR1 SNHLY, CDR2 FYNNEI. The CDR3 region has the DNA TGTTCCAGCAGTGATCCTAGCGAGCAGTACTTC. As protein: CSSSDPSEQYF.

In this sample, this clonotype turned up a few times. V gene TRBV20-1 combines with J gene TRBJ2-1, with a weak D call TRBD1 (6 bases). Per the germline V gene, CDR1 is DFQATT and CDR2 is SNEGSKA (reference sequence). V was trimmed by 2 bases and J by 5 bases, leaving 13 bases between them. The CDR3 has 14 residues. For the CDR3, the DNA is TGCAGTGCTAGATGGCAGGGGCTGAACAATGAGCAGTTCTTC. Protein product: CSARWQGLNNEQFF.

This clonotype appeared once. A much larger clone differs by one base, so this may be a read error. The chain uses TRBV5-1 and TRBJ2-1; 9 nucleotides line up with TRBD1. The CDR3 extends over 15 amino acids. Germline lookup yields CDR1 SGHRS and CDR2 YFSETQ. CDR3 bases: TGCGCCAGCAGCTTAACAGGGGGCGCTTACAATGAGCAGGTCTTC. The encoded protein is CASSLTGGAYNEQVF.

The rearrangement joins TRBV2 to TRBJ1-2, with 9 bases matching TRBD1. The germline gives CDR1 SNHLY, CDR2 FYNNEI. The ends lost 6 bases at V and 3 bases at J; junction bases unmatched: 5. The CDR3 consists of 14 residues. CDR3 amino acids: CASSRTGAHYGYTF. The CDR3 DNA is TGTGCCAGCAGCCGGACAGGGGCGCACTATGGCTACACCTTC.

Concerning this clonotype: At one of its ends the junction is not consistent with the germline gene, which may arise from a read error. The chain employs TRBV20-1 and TRBJ2-6; TRBD1 aligns across 7 bases. CDR1 and CDR2 (germline): DFQATT, SNEGSKA (reference sequence). The CDR3 is 17 residues long. The CDR3 region is CSVPFRDSYKWANVLIF. CDR3 in DNA: TGCAGTGTTCCGTTCCGGGACAGCTATAAGTGGGCCAACGTCCTGATTTTC.

The sample holds a few counts of this clonotype. This chain uses TRBV28 with TRBJ2-7; the match to TRBD2 covers 9 bases. Germline-derived CDR1 and CDR2 are MDHEN and SYDVKM. The CDR3 covers 14 residues. J was trimmed by 2 bases and V by 6 bases; bases with no gene match: 5. CDR3 residues: CASSVGLAPYEQYF. The CDR3 DNA sequence: TGTGCCAGCAGCGTCGGACTAGCGCCCTACGAGCAGTACTTC.

V gene TRBV10-3 combines with J gene TRBJ2-3; D call uncertain. This CDR3 has 11 amino acids. Germline assignment: CDR1 ENHRY and CDR2 SYGVKD. Trimming shortened V by 4 bases and J by 5 bases, and 4 bases separated the two germline ends. Written as DNA, the CDR3 is TGTGCCATCAGTGCCGAAGATACGCAGTATTTT. Translated: CAISAEDTQYF.

This clonotype was counted a few times. V usage is TRBV6-5 and J usage is TRBJ2-3; D is unresolved. The CDR3 is 12 residues long. V lost 5 bases and J 8 bases, leaving 11 bases between the germline ends. The germline V gene encodes CDR1 MNHEY and CDR2 SVGAGI. The CDR3 loop is CASSPPLGTQYF. In nucleotides, the CDR3 is TGTGCCAGCAGTCCGCCTTTGGGTACGCAGTATTTT.

V gene TRBV7-9 combines with J gene TRBJ2-5; no reliable D call. Looked up from germline, CDR1 is SEHNR and CDR2 is FQNEAQ (reference sequence). Trimming cost V 3 bases and J 3 bases, with 14 bases left between them. The CDR3 extends over 15 amino acids. The CDR3 coding sequence is TGTGCCAGCAGCTTGGGGTCCGGATTTGAAGAGACCCAGTACTTC. Translation gives CASSLGSGFEETQYF.

A single count supports this clonotype. CDR3 DNA: TGTGCCAGCAGACCTAGGGGAACCCCCTACAATGAGCAGTTCTTC. Its translation is CASRPRGTPYNEQFF. The chain has TRBV12-3 or TRBV12-4 and TRBJ2-1; a weak D match, TRBD1 (5 bases). This CDR3 region has 15 residues. The V gene lost 6 bases and the J gene lost 2 bases, with 14 bases spanning the gap.

J is TRBJ1-4 and V is TRBV7-2, with a tentative D call TRBD1 (5 bases). Germline V gene lookup returns CDR1 SGHTA and CDR2 FQGNSA. Trimming shortened V by 2 bases and J by 2 bases, and 12 bases separated the two germline ends. CDR3 length equals 16 residues. CDR3: CASSLWGGGTNEKLFF. The CDR3 DNA reads as TGTGCCAGCAGCTTATGGGGCGGGGGGACTAATGAAAAACTGTTTTTT.

The chain is built from TRBV28 and TRBJ2-2; D ambiguous. The V gene's germline CDR1 is MDHEN and CDR2 SYDVKM. Trimming left V 5 bases short and J 2 bases short, with 15 bases between. The CDR3 has 16 amino acids. CDR3 sequence (DNA): TGTGCCAGCAGTCCCATTGTTGGGCTAAACACCGGGGAGCTGTTTTTT. Translation gives CASSPIVGLNTGELFF.

Comments on this clonotype: Germline and junction disagree at one end, which may indicate a read error. The rearrangement uses TRBV5-1 and TRBJ2-5; 9 nucleotides match TRBD1. CDR3 length: 15 amino acids. Looked up from germline, CDR1 is SGHRS and CDR2 is YFSETQ. This chain's CDR3 is CASSPIYRGQETQDF. CDR3 DNA sequence: TGCGCCAGCAGCCCAATATACAGGGGGCAAGAGACCCAGGACTTC. Supplemented by reference TRBV5-1 and TRBJ2-5, the full variable domain reads KAGVTQTPRYLIKTRGQQVTLSCSPISGHRSVSWYQQTPGQGLQFLFEYFSETQRNKGNFPGRFSGRQFSNSRSEMNVSTLELGDSALYLCASSPIYRGQETQDFGPGTRLLVL.

V usage is TRBV3-1 and J usage is TRBJ2-2; D unresolved. The length of the CDR3 is 15 residues. V was cut by 2 bases and J by 6 bases, with 13 bases left in between. Per germline, CDR1 LGHDT and CDR2 YNNKEL (reference sequence). The DNA for the CDR3 is TGTGCCAGCAGCCAAAGGCTAGAAAACCCCGGGGAGCTGTTTTTT. It yields the protein CASSQRLENPGELFF.

This clonotype was recorded a few times. This chain uses TRBV6-1 with TRBJ1-2, with D tentatively TRBD1 (5 bases). Trimming removed 0 bases at V and 4 bases at J, with 15 bases between. The CDR3 covers 16 residues. The germline V gene has CDR1 MNHNS and CDR2 SASEGT. This chain's CDR3 is CASSEALRGTFYGYTF. In nucleotides, the CDR3 is TGTGCCAGCAGTGAAGCGCTAAGGGGCACCTTCTATGGCTACACCTTC.

In this sample, this clonotype turned up a few times. The chain couples TRBV3-1 to TRBJ1-2, with D perhaps matching TRBD1 (6 bases). CDR1 is LGHDT and CDR2 is YNNKEL in the germline V gene (reference sequence). This CDR3 comprises 15 residues. V shed 1 base and J shed 6 bases, with 15 bases lying between them. Written as DNA, the CDR3 is TGTGCCAGCAGCCAAGGAACGGACAGAGCAAATGGCTACACCTTC. Its protein product is CASSQGTDRANGYTF.

This clonotype was seen just once. V usage is TRBV10-2 and J usage is TRBJ1-4; D possibly corresponds to TRBD1 (6 bases). The CDR3 contains 18 residues. The V end lost 0 bases, the J end lost 2 bases, and 16 bases lay between the germline ends. Germline V gene lookup returns CDR1 WSHSY and CDR2 SAAADI. The CDR3 loop is CASSESEEFGGTNEKLFF. The CDR3 nucleotides are TGCGCCAGCAGTGAGTCTGAGGAATTTGGGGGCACTAATGAAAAACTGTTTTTT.

The genes are TRBV20-1 and TRBJ2-7; the match to TRBD1 covers 9 bases. Trimming removed 1 base from V and 3 bases from J; junction bases left unmatched: 7. Germline loops: CDR1 DFQATT, CDR2 SNEGSKA (reference sequence). The CDR3 totals 15 residues. The CDR3, as DNA: TGCAGTGCTAGAGTGACGGACAGGGGACTCTACGAGCAGTACTTC. This encodes CSARVTDRGLYEQYF.

The V call is TRBV6-5, the J call TRBJ2-4; no firm D call. Trimming left V 0 bases short and J 3 bases short, with 3 bases between. CDR1 is MNHEY and CDR2 is SVGAGI in the germline V gene. The CDR3 is 13 amino acids. CDR3 region: CASSYSGKNIQYF. DNA of the CDR3: TGTGCCAGCAGTTACTCAGGCAAAAACATTCAGTACTTC.

This chain uses TRBV11-2 with TRBJ2-1, with unresolved D. Germline V gives CDR1 SGHAT, CDR2 FQNNGV. The V and J ends lost 7 bases and 3 bases respectively, with 4 bases between them. This CDR3 has 11 residues. CDR3 nucleotides: TGTGCCAGCAAGAACTACAATGAGCAGTTCTTC. Encoded protein: CASKNYNEQFF.

This chain connects TRBV12-3 or TRBV12-4 to TRBJ2-3; D is perhaps TRBD2 (6 bases). V shed 2 bases and J shed 1 base, with 25 bases lying between them. This CDR3 region has 20 residues. The CDR3 loop is CASSLLWSSGLTLRTDTQYF. Written as DNA, the CDR3 is TGTGCCAGCAGTTTATTATGGTCCTCTGGACTAACCCTTCGCACAGATACGCAGTATTTT.

This clonotype has just a few counts. This chain joins TRBV5-1 and TRBJ1-2; D gene unclear. Germline CDR1 and CDR2: SGHRS and YFSETQ. With 2 bases removed from V and 0 bases from J, the gap between germline ends came to 11 bases. This CDR3 region has 15 residues. CDR3 sequence reads: CASSFVSRSNYGYTF. The CDR3 DNA reads as TGCGCCAGCAGCTTTGTCTCCAGATCTAACTATGGCTACACCTTC.

This clonotype was detected only a few times. The chain carries TRBV6-4 and TRBJ2-1; TRBD2 matches at 9 bases. This CDR3 region has 15 residues. Germline V lookup: CDR1 MRHNA, CDR2 SNTAGT. Trimming took 6 bases from V and 5 from J; bases not matched to a gene: 8. CDR3 sequence (DNA): TGTGCCAGCAGGGCCCTAGCGGGGAGGCACAATGAGCAGTTCTTC. Translation gives CASRALAGRHNEQFF.

The V gene is TRBV5-1, the J gene TRBJ1-2, with a tentative D call TRBD1 (6 bases). The CDR3 length is 16 residues. V was cut by 4 bases and J by 0 bases, with 16 bases left in between. The germline V gene encodes CDR1 SGHRS and CDR2 YFSETQ. The CDR3 DNA follows: TGCGCCAGCAGCCCCCTGACAGGCCAAGCTAACTATGGCTACACCTTC. Protein sequence: CASSPLTGQANYGYTF. Full variable domain (missing parts from reference TRBV5-1 and TRBJ1-2): KAGVTQTPRYLIKTRGQQVTLSCSPISGHRSVSWYQQTPGQGLQFLFEYFSETQRNKGNFPGRFSGRQFSNSRSEMNVSTLELGDSALYLCASSPLTGQANYGYTFGSGTRLTVV.